Detailed here is one TCR beta chain. Its specificity is unknown. These data come from a study of Ad26.COV2.S vaccination and SARS-CoV-2 variants. Study-level information: Donor got 5x10^10 or 1x10^11 viral particles of Ad26.COV2.S. Study-level points and caveats: Estimates derived from TCR breadth and depth analyses may have underestimated total T cell responses. Responses of spike-specific T cells (both CD8+ and CD4+) reportedly showed substantial breadth after vaccination.

The sample's treatment: roughly 18 received Ad26.COV2.S at low or high dose, single or two shots; roughly five received placebo; per-sample allocation not given. It was on day 63 after the first vaccine or placebo injection that samples were taken. An 18-55-year-old adult in Boston served as donor. Repertoires were generated with immunoSEQ multiplex PCR, while TCRdb's copy carries only in-frame clones and drops some. The data hold some 340,000 clones, with 86% observed a single time. This CDR3 is built from 14 residues. V lost 5 bases, J lost 0 bases, and 11 bases lay in between. Germline-derived CDR1 and CDR2 are SGHRS and YFSETQ.

The source was peripheral blood, collected in a trial of Ad26.COV2.S vaccine versus placebo. V usage is TRBV5-1 and J usage is TRBJ1-1; D unclear. The TCR was taken from a person between 18 and 59 years old who received the Ad26.COV2.S COVID-19 vaccine or a placebo. CDR3 nucleotide sequence: TGCGCCAGCAGTGTGAGCACCATGAACACTGAAGCTTTCTTT. Protein product: CASSVSTMNTEAFF. The complete variable domain, with remaining parts taken from reference TRBV5-1 and TRBJ1-1, reads KAGVTQTPRYLIKTRGQQVTLSCSPISGHRSVSWYQQTPGQGLQFLFEYFSETQRNKGNFPGRFSGRQFSNSRSEMNVSTLELGDSALYLCASSVSTMNTEAFFGQGTRLTVV.